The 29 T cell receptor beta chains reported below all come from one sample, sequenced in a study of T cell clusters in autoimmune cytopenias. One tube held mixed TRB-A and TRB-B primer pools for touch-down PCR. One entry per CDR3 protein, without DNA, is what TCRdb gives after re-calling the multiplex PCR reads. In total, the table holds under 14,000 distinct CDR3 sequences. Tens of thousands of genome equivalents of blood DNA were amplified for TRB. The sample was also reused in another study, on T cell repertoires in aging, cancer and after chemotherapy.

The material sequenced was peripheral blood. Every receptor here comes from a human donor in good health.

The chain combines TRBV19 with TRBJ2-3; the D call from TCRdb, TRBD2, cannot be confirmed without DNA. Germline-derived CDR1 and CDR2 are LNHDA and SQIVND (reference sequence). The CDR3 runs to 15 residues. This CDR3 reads CASSIAGGGTDTQYF.

CDR3 in amino acids: CASSLFGETQYF. The chain links TRBV12-3 or TRBV12-4 to TRBJ2-5. The CDR3 is 12 amino acids.

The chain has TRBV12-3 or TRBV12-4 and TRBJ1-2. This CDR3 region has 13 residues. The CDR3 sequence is CASSLAPSYGYTF.

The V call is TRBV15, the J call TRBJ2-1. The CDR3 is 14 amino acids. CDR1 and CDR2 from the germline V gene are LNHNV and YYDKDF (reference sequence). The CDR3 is CATSRAFAANEQFF.

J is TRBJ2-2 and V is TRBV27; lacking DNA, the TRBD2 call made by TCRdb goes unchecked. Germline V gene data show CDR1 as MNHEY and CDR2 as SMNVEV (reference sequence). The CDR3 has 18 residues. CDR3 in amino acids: CASSNRAGGFANTGELFF.

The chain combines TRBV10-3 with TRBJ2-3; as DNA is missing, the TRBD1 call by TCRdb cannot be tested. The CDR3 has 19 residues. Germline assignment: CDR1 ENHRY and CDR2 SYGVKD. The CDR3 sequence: CAISPRPDRGQISTDTQYF.

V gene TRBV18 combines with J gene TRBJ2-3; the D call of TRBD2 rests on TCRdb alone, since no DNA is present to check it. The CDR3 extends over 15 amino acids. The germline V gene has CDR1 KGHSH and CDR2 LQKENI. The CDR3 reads CASSPGTSDPDTQYF.

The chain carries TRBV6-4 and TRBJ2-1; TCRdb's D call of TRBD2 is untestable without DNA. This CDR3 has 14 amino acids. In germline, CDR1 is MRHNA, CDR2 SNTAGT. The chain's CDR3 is CASSGTSGSNEQFF.

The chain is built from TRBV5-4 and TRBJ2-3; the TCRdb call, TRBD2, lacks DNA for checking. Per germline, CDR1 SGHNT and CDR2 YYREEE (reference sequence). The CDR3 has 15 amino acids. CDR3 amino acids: CASSPGTHGVDTQYF.

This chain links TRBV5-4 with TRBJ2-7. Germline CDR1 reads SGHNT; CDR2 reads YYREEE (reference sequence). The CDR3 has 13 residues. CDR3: CASSFGKPYEQYF.

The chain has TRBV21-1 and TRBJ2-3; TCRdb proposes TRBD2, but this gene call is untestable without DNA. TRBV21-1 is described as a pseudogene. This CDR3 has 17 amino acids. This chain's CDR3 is CASSKGSGSKSTDTQYF.

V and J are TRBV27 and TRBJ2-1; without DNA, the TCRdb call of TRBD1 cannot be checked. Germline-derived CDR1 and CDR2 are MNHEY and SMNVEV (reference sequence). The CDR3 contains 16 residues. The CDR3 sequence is CASSLRDRALYNEQFF.

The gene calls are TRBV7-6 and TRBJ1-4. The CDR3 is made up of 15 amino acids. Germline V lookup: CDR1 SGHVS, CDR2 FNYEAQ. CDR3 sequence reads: CASSLFYSSNEKLFF.

CDR3: CATWDRGNYGYTF. V usage is TRBV19 and J usage is TRBJ1-2; there is no DNA to check the TCRdb D call of TRBD1. There are 13 residues in the CDR3. Germline assignment: CDR1 LNHDA and CDR2 SQIVND (reference sequence).

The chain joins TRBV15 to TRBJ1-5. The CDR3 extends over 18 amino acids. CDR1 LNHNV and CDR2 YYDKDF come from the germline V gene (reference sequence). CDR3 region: CATSRDSVKLRGNQPQHF.

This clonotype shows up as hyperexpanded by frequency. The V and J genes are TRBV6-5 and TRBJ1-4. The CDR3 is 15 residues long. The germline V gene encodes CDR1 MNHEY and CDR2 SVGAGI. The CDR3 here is CASSSTWAPSVELFF.

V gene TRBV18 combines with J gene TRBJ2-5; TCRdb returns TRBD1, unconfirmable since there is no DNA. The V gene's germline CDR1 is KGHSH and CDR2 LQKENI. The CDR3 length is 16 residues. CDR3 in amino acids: CASSPQRGQEEETQYF.

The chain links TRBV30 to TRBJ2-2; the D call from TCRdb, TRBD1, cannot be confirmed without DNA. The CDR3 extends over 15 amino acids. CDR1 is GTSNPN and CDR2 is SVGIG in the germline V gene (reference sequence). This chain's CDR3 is CAWSEGQGLTGELFF.

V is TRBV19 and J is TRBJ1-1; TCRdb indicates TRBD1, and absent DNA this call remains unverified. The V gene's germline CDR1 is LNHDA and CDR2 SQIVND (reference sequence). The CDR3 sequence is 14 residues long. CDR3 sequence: CASSYRVLNTEAFF.

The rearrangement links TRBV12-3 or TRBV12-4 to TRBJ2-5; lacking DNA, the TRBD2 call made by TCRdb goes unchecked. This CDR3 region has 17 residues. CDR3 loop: CASSRRLAGNIGETQYF.

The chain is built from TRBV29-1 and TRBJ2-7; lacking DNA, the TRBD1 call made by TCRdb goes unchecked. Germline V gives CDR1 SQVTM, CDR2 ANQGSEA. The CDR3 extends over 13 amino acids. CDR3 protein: CSALTGTSYEQYF.

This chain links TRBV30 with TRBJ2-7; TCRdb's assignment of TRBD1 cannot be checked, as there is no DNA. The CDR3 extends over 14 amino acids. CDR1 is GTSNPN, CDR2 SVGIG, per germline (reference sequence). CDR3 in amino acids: CAWSGTGTYYEQYF.

CDR3 protein: CASSPSRGAGELFF. The V and J genes are TRBV18 and TRBJ2-2; TCRdb outputs TRBD1, but without DNA this stays unchecked. The V gene's germline CDR1 is KGHSH and CDR2 LQKENI. This CDR3 has 14 residues.

CDR3 loop: CASSGGQGADGYTF. The chain is built from TRBV12-3 or TRBV12-4 and TRBJ1-2; TCRdb's D call, TRBD1, is unchecked because there is no DNA. This CDR3 is built from 14 residues.

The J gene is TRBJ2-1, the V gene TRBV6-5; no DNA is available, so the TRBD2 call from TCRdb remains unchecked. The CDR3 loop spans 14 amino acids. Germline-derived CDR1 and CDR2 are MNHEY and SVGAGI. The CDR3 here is CASSLAGAYNEQFF.

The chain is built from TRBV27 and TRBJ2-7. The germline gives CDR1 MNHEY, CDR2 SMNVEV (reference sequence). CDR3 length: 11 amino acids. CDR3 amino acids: CASSLVYEQYF.

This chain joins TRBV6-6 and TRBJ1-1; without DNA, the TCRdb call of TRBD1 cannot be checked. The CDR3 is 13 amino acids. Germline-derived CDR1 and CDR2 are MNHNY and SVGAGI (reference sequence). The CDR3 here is CASVKQGGTEAFF.

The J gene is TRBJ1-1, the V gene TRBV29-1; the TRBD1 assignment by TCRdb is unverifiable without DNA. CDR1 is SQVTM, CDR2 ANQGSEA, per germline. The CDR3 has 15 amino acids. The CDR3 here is CSVESRGRGRTEAFF.

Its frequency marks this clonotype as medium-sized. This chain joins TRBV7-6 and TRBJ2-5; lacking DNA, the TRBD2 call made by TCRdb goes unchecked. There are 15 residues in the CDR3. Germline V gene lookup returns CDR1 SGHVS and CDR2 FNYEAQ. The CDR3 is CASSLGVAGGETQYF.